The clone carrying this TCR beta chain was found a few times. Its antigen is not known. The data belong to a study of lymphopenia after photon versus proton radiotherapy. Assay: immunoSEQ multiplex PCR; the TCRdb copy retains only in-frame clones and omits some. The sample carries around 20,000 clones, around nine tenths recorded once. The length of the CDR3 is 15 residues. Germline CDR1 SGHTA, CDR2 FQGTGA. Trimming took 5 bases from V and 9 from J, leaving 17 bases between them. General study findings and limits: In patients who died, overall survival fell as post-nadir TCR diversity dropped more. Proton therapy kept repertoires fairly stable, unlike photons, which gained effector/memory cells. Better survival with proton therapy was suggested as possible, not demonstrated. Oligoclonal CD8+ Temra expansion after nadir drove photon patients' diversity drop.

This sequence originates from a woman between 65 and 79 years old with pancreatic cancer. Some clones in this sample may be carry-over from other donors' samples. Sample: peripheral blood, taken from a patient treated with proton-based radiotherapy. The rearrangement joins TRBV7-3 to TRBJ1-6, with D unclear. The CDR3 DNA is TGTGCCAGCAGCAAGGATTCATTGTTCTCTTCACCCCTCCACTTT. It is translated as CASSKDSLFSSPLHF. Full variable domain (rest looked up from reference TRBV7-3 and TRBJ1-6): GAGVSQTPSNKVTEKGKYVELRCDPISGHTALYWYRQSLGQGPEFLIYFQGTGAADDSGLPNDRFFAVRPEGSVSTLKIQRTERGDSAVYLCASSKDSLFSSPLHFGNGTRLTVT.